The following is a T cell receptor beta chain sequence with its context. The sample comes from a study of blood T cell repertoires in COVID-19. About the research overall: Material from acute and convalescent COVID-19 was sourced from the United States, Italy and Spain. PBMCs, B-cell-depleted T cells, or T cells were the source of the cDNA or gDNA that made up the material.

The CDR3 sequence is 15 residues long. Germline loops: CDR1 LNHNV, CDR2 YYDKDF (reference sequence). The germline V and J ends were trimmed by 6 bases and 2 bases, with 16 bases remaining between them. Using immunoSEQ multiplex PCR, the repertoire was profiled, and TCRdb retains in-frame clones only, with some absent. This sample has 40,000 to 55,000 clones, with less than 95% found just once. What was sequenced was peripheral blood. The sequence derives from a man between 65 and 85 years old with active COVID-19. The J gene is TRBJ2-5, the V gene TRBV15; the D gene is possibly TRBD2 (6 bases). CDR3 residues: CATSTGDSGQETQYF. In DNA, the CDR3 is TGTGCCACCAGTACCGGGGACTCAGGGCAAGAGACCCAGTACTTC.